The next 17 T cell receptor beta chains were all read from a single sample in a study of cytomegalovirus exposure and HLA in healthy donors. A multiplex PCR was run with 60 Vbeta primers and 13 Jbeta primers. Measured with immunoSEQ multiplex PCR; TCRdb has only the in-frame clones, and not every one. This table has over 150,000 clones, about 75% appearing once. The source material was PBMCs. These receptors were obtained from a male donor in good health and CMV-seronegative.

The chain joins TRBV18 to TRBJ2-7, with TRBD1 matching 7 bases. There are 15 residues in the CDR3. Looked up from germline, CDR1 is KGHSH and CDR2 is LQKENI. The ends lost 6 bases at V and 0 bases at J; junction bases unmatched: 8. CDR3: CASSTRQGPSYEQYF. CDR3 DNA: TGTGCCAGCTCCACACGACAGGGACCCTCCTACGAGCAGTACTTC.

J is TRBJ2-1 and V is TRBV5-1, with 9 nucleotides matching TRBD2. The CDR3 is made up of 20 amino acids. J gave up 14 bases and V 1 base, and 28 bases lay outside the gene matches. The germline V gene encodes CDR1 SGHRS and CDR2 YFSETQ. The CDR3 loop is CASSLHPPTPGTSRPPNEFF. In DNA form, the CDR3 reads TGCGCCAGCAGCTTGCACCCACCGACCCCCGGGACTAGCCGACCCCCTAATGAGTTCTTC.

The CDR3 nucleotides are TGTGCCAGCAGTGAATATCTCTACCACAATGAGCAGTTCTTC. It translates to CASSEYLYHNEQFF. This chain links TRBV25-1 with TRBJ2-1; D call uncertain. V gave up 0 bases and J gave up 5 bases, with 8 bases separating them. The CDR3 consists of 14 residues. Per germline, CDR1 MGHDK and CDR2 SYGVNS.

The chain is built from TRBV4-1 and TRBJ1-2; 7 bases are a match to TRBD1. V trimming: 4 bases; J trimming: 8 bases; junction bases outside the gene matches: 10. Germline V lookup: CDR1 MGHRA, CDR2 YSYEKL. The CDR3 is made up of 14 amino acids. CDR3 residues: CASSLETGFKGYTF. The DNA for the CDR3 is TGCGCCAGCAGCCTAGAGACAGGGTTTAAGGGCTACACCTTC.

The chain couples TRBV6-4 to TRBJ1-6, with unresolved D. Between the trimmed V and J ends, which lost 4 bases and 2 bases, there was a span of 9 bases. CDR3 size: 15 residues. CDR1 MRHNA and CDR2 SNTAGT come from the germline V gene. CDR3: CASSVEVTYNSPLHF. CDR3 sequence (DNA): TGTGCCAGCAGTGTGGAGGTGACCTATAATTCACCCCTCCACTTT.

The J gene is TRBJ2-7, the V gene TRBV4-1; a weak D match, TRBD2 (6 bases). The V end lost 5 bases, the J end lost 1 base, and 15 bases lay between the germline ends. Germline lookup yields CDR1 MGHRA and CDR2 YSYEKL. CDR3 size: 15 residues. CDR3: CASSIFLGGSYEQYF. The CDR3, as DNA: TGCGCCAGCAGCATCTTTCTGGGGGGTTCCTACGAGCAGTACTTC.

V and J are TRBV27 and TRBJ2-1; 9 nucleotides agree with TRBD2. The trim removed 5 bases at V and 0 bases at J, leaving 2 bases unmatched. Germline lookup yields CDR1 MNHEY and CDR2 SMNVEV (reference sequence). The CDR3 extends over 15 amino acids. The CDR3 DNA sequence: TGTGCCAGCAGTCTTAGCGGGAGCTCCTACAATGAGCAGTTCTTC. Its protein product is CASSLSGSSYNEQFF.

The rearrangement links TRBV6-5 to TRBJ2-3; TRBD1 matches at 7 bases. CDR1 is MNHEY and CDR2 is SVGAGI in the germline V gene. V dropped 2 bases and J dropped 4; count of bases not matched to a gene: 3. This CDR3 spans 14 amino acids. DNA for the CDR3: TGTGCCAGCAGTTACCGACAGGGCGCAGATACGCAGTATTTT. It specifies CASSYRQGADTQYF.

V usage is TRBV2 and J usage is TRBJ2-7; 10 bases align to TRBD1. This CDR3 spans 15 amino acids. Germline trimming cut 4 bases from V and 4 bases from J; bases unmatched to any gene: 7. CDR1 and CDR2 from the germline V gene are SNHLY and FYNNEI. This CDR3 is CASSVGDRGTYEQYF. The CDR3, as DNA: TGTGCCAGCAGTGTAGGGGACAGGGGAACTTACGAGCAGTACTTC.

The chain is built from TRBV28 and TRBJ2-5, with 7 bases lining up with TRBD2. The CDR3 contains 15 residues. V dropped 9 bases and J dropped 3; count of bases not matched to a gene: 13. The germline V gene has CDR1 MDHEN and CDR2 SYDVKM. As DNA, the CDR3 is TGTGCCAGTGAAGGGGCTAGCGGAACCAAAGAGACCCAGTACTTC. Residues: CASEGASGTKETQYF.

A few counts support this clone. The chain is built from TRBV7-8 and TRBJ1-1, with no clear D. The CDR3 covers 15 residues. Germline assignment: CDR1 SGHVS and CDR2 FQNEAQ. V lost 1 base and J 1 base, leaving 10 bases between the germline ends. The CDR3 loop reads CASSLGVRQNTEAFF. Here the CDR3 DNA reads TGTGCCAGCAGCTTAGGGGTCCGACAGAACACTGAAGCTTTCTTT.

The chain uses TRBV7-9 and TRBJ1-5, with 8 bases lining up with TRBD1. This CDR3 contains 14 residues. The V gene end was trimmed by 1 base and the J gene end by 6 bases; junction bases not matched to a gene: 2. CDR1 and CDR2 (germline): SEHNR, FQNEAQ (reference sequence). The CDR3 here is CASSLGQGAQPQHF. The CDR3 DNA follows: TGTGCCAGCAGCTTAGGCCAGGGGGCTCAGCCCCAGCATTTT.

V gene TRBV6-1 combines with J gene TRBJ1-4; 7 bases align to TRBD1. The ends lost 3 bases at V and 5 bases at J; junction bases unmatched: 9. The CDR3 has 16 residues. Germline CDR1 MNHNS, CDR2 SASEGT. Here the CDR3 reads CASSEGTGDGNEKLFF. CDR3 sequence (DNA): TGTGCCAGCAGTGAGGGTACAGGGGATGGGAATGAAAAACTGTTTTTT.

A few counts support this clone. The rearrangement uses TRBV6-5 and TRBJ1-6, with D perhaps TRBD1 (6 bases). Germline V CDR1 and CDR2: MNHEY, SVGAGI. V was clipped by 3 bases and J by 10 bases, with 16 bases between them. There are 15 residues in the CDR3. Here the CDR3 reads CASSYGGERGSPLHF. The CDR3 nucleotides are TGTGCCAGCAGTTATGGGGGGGAGAGGGGGTCACCCCTCCACTTT.

J is TRBJ1-5 and V is TRBV7-9; D not certain. The V end was cut by 0 bases, the J end by 1 base, with 4 bases between. Per the germline V gene, CDR1 is SEHNR and CDR2 is FQNEAQ (reference sequence). This CDR3 has 14 residues. CDR3 amino acids: CASSLAASNQPQHF. DNA of the CDR3: TGTGCCAGCAGCTTAGCAGCCAGCAATCAGCCCCAGCATTTT.

The V call is TRBV5-1, the J call TRBJ2-7; weak D call: TRBD2 (5 bases). The CDR3 runs 13 residues. V lost 4 bases and J lost 2, with 10 bases in between. Per the germline V gene, CDR1 is SGHRS and CDR2 is YFSETQ. The CDR3 sequence: CASSQTRTYEQYF. The DNA of the CDR3 is TGCGCCAGCAGCCAAACTAGGACCTACGAGCAGTACTTC.

This clone showed up just a few times. Other DNA sequences in the sample encode the same CDR3. The gene calls are TRBV27 and TRBJ2-7; TRBD1 agrees at 7 bases. The length of the CDR3 is 13 residues. V was clipped by 3 bases and J by 3 bases; unmatched bases: 2. The germline V gene encodes CDR1 MNHEY and CDR2 SMNVEV (reference sequence). This CDR3 is CASSFAGGYEQYF. The DNA of the CDR3 is TGTGCCAGCAGTTTCGCAGGGGGCTACGAGCAGTACTTC.